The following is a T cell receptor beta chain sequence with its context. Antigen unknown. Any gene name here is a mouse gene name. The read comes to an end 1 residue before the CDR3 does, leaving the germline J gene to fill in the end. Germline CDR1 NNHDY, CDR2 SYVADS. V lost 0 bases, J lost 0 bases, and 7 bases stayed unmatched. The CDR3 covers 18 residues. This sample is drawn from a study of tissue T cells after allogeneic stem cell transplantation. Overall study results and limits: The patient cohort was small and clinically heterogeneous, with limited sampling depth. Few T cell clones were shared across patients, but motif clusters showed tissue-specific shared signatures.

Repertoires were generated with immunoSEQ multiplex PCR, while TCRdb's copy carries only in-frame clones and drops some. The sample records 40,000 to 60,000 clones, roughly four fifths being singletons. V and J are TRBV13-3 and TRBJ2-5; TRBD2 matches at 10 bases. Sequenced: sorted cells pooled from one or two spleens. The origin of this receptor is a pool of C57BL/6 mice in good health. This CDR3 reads CASSDAFWGGLNQDTQYF. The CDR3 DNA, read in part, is TGTGCCAGCAGTGATGCATTCTGGGGGGGCCTTAACCAAGACACCCAGTAC.